These 32 T cell receptor beta chains came from one sample sequenced in a study of T cells generated in artificial thymic organoids. Semi-nested PCR with reverse primers in the TRAC or TRBC constant regions amplified each chain separately. TCRdb itself ran the 5' RACE reads through MiXCR, one entry per CDR3 protein. The sample holds roughly 5,100 distinct CDR3 sequences, about 32% seen once. The material sequenced was naive CD8+ T cells from blood. Regarding subset: CD3+TCRalphabeta+CD8SP T cells; for blood, CD45RO-CCR7+ naive CD8+ T cells. These receptors came from a human donor who gave cord blood stem cells for thymic organoid culture, a cardiac surgery patient who gave postnatal thymus, or a blood donor (not recorded which).

The chain joins TRBV7-9 to TRBJ2-7; 7 bases map to TRBD2. CDR1 is SEHNR, CDR2 FQNEAQ, per germline (reference sequence). The length of the CDR3 is 12 residues. V shed 7 bases, J shed 6 bases, and the junction held 6 bases outside the gene matches. CDR3 in DNA: TGTGCCAGCACCGACGGGGGGTTCGAGCAGTACTTC. The encoded protein is CASTDGGFEQYF. Based on the CDR3 plus reference TRBV7-9 and TRBJ2-7, the full variable domain is DTGVSQNPRHKITKRGQNVTFRCDPISEHNRLYWYRQTLGQGPEFLTYFQNEAQLEKSRLLSDRFSAERPKGSFSTLEIQRTEQGDSAMYLCASTDGGFEQYFGPGTRLTVT.

This clonotype appeared a single time. A read error is possible here, since a much larger clone lies one base away. The rearrangement uses TRBV10-2 and TRBJ2-7; D uncertain. The CDR3 contains 11 residues. Germline CDR1 reads WSHSY; CDR2 reads SAAADI. CDR3 sequence (DNA): TGCGCCAGCAGTGAAGGATACGAGCAGTGCTTC. As protein: CASSEGYEQCF.

This clonotype was observed a few times. J is TRBJ1-5 and V is TRBV4-2; 7 positions agree with TRBD1. The CDR3 is 12 amino acids. Per germline, CDR1 LGHNA and CDR2 YNFKEQ. CDR3 region: CATGVSNQPQHF. CDR3 sequence (DNA): TGTGCAACAGGGGTGAGCAATCAGCCCCAGCATTTT.

The rearrangement links TRBV30 to TRBJ2-3; 10 bases are shared with TRBD2. The CDR3 has 15 residues. Germline V gene sequence: CDR1 GTSNPN, CDR2 SVGIG (reference sequence). The V gene end was trimmed by 2 bases and the J gene end by 6 bases; junction bases not matched to a gene: 8. The CDR3 DNA reads TGTGCCTGGAGTTGGCTAGCGGGAGCCCAGGATACGCAGTATTTT. Encoded protein: CAWSWLAGAQDTQYF.

V and J are TRBV27 and TRBJ2-7, with 8 nucleotides matching TRBD2. V trimming: 3 bases; J trimming: 4 bases; junction bases outside the gene matches: 5. This CDR3 is built from 14 residues. In germline, CDR1 is MNHEY, CDR2 SMNVEV (reference sequence). CDR3 in amino acids: CASSFASGSYEQYF. For the CDR3, the DNA is TGTGCCAGCAGTTTTGCCAGCGGGAGTTACGAGCAGTACTTC.

CDR3 DNA sequence: TGTGCCAGCAGTTACTCGACAGGAGGCTCCTACAATGAGCAGTTCTTC. Residues: CASSYSTGGSYNEQFF. The rearrangement uses TRBV6-5 and TRBJ2-1, with D perhaps TRBD1 (6 bases). This CDR3 spans 16 amino acids. In germline, CDR1 is MNHEY, CDR2 SVGAGI. V was trimmed by 0 bases and J by 0 bases, leaving 9 bases between them.

This chain uses TRBV4-1 with TRBJ2-1; D unclear. Germline-derived CDR1 and CDR2 are MGHRA and YSYEKL. The CDR3 contains 14 residues. V lost 3 bases to trimming and J lost 4 bases, with 10 bases between them. CDR3 nucleotide sequence: TGCGCCAGCAGCCACCCCGGAGCTTACAATGAGCAGTTCTTC. Residues: CASSHPGAYNEQFF.

This clonotype is termed medium-sized. The V call is TRBV4-1, the J call TRBJ1-1; D not resolved. The CDR3 spans 13 residues. V lost 8 bases and J 5 bases, leaving 15 bases between the germline ends. The germline gives CDR1 MGHRA, CDR2 YSYEKL. The CDR3 loop is CASLDYMGTEAFF. The DNA of the CDR3 is TGCGCCAGCCTTGACTACATGGGGACTGAAGCTTTCTTT.

The rearrangement links TRBV15 to TRBJ1-5, with 7 positions matching TRBD1. Losses at the gene ends were 3 bases for V and 0 bases for J; bases not matched to a gene: 14. This CDR3 region has 19 residues. Per the germline V gene, CDR1 is LNHNV and CDR2 is YYDKDF (reference sequence). DNA for the CDR3: TGTGCCACCAGCAGTTCCGCGCAGGGGGTGCCTATTAGCAATCAGCCCCAGCATTTT. Translated, it gives CATSSSAQGVPISNQPQHF.

The sample holds one count of this clonotype. The chain links TRBV30 to TRBJ2-5; D tentatively reads TRBD1 or TRBD2 (5 bases each). V gave up 2 bases and J gave up 5 bases, with 18 bases separating them. There are 15 residues in the CDR3. Germline V lookup: CDR1 GTSNPN, CDR2 SVGIG (reference sequence). Here the CDR3 reads CAWSTGGGPAETQYF. The DNA of the CDR3 is TGTGCCTGGAGTACAGGCGGCGGGCCCGCTGAGACCCAGTACTTC.

This chain links TRBV6-5 with TRBJ2-2, with D tentatively TRBD1 (6 bases). Germline-derived CDR1 and CDR2 are MNHEY and SVGAGI. Trimming cost V 3 bases and J 0 bases, with 11 bases left between them. The CDR3 covers 16 residues. CDR3 in amino acids: CASSYSWTANTGELFF. Written as DNA, the CDR3 is TGTGCCAGCAGTTATAGTTGGACAGCGAACACCGGGGAGCTGTTTTTT.

The chain couples TRBV6-6 to TRBJ1-1, with D possibly being TRBD1 (5 bases). Germline V gene lookup returns CDR1 MNHNY and CDR2 SVGAGI (reference sequence). This CDR3 spans 15 amino acids. Trimming took off 4 bases at V and 7 bases at J, with 19 bases between the two ends. CDR3 loop: CASSLRTTRGNEAFF. The CDR3 DNA follows: TGTGCCAGCAGTTTGCGAACGACACGGGGCAATGAAGCTTTCTTT.

This clonotype qualifies as medium-sized. This rearrangement joins TRBV10-2 to TRBJ2-7; D call uncertain. Trimming took off 8 bases at V and 3 bases at J, with 11 bases between the two ends. The CDR3 totals 12 residues. Germline V gene lookup returns CDR1 WSHSY and CDR2 SAAADI. The CDR3 protein is CASGHRHYEQYF. CDR3 DNA: TGCGCCAGCGGGCACAGACACTACGAGCAGTACTTC.

This clonotype was counted only a few times. The chain combines TRBV7-9 with TRBJ2-3, with TRBD2 matching 9 bases. CDR1 is SEHNR and CDR2 is FQNEAQ in the germline V gene (reference sequence). The trim removed 8 bases at V and 2 bases at J, leaving 8 bases unmatched. This CDR3 has 15 residues. CDR3 loop: CASDGGGANTDTQYF. The CDR3 DNA reads as TGTGCCAGCGATGGCGGGGGGGCCAACACAGATACGCAGTATTTT.

This clonotype has a handful of counts. V is TRBV6-2 or TRBV6-3 and J is TRBJ1-5; no clear D gene. The V end was cut by 5 bases, the J end by 2 bases, with 13 bases between. The CDR3 covers 15 residues. CDR1 is MNHEY and CDR2 is SVGEGT in the germline V gene. CDR3 sequence: CASSLDWRGNQPQHF. The CDR3 region has the DNA TGTGCCAGCAGTCTCGACTGGAGGGGCAATCAGCCCCAGCATTTT.

The chain couples TRBV13 to TRBJ2-7; TRBD2 matches at 10 bases. The J segment lost 1 base and the V segment lost 5 bases, leaving 8 bases of the junction unmatched. CDR3 length equals 16 residues. Germline V lookup: CDR1 PRHDT, CDR2 FYEKMQ (reference sequence). The CDR3 DNA reads as TGTGCCAGCAGCAGGGGACTAGCGACTGAGTCCTACGAGCAGTACTTC. Translating it yields CASSRGLATESYEQYF.

This clonotype is judged medium-sized (0.01 to 0.1%). The chain employs TRBV4-1 and TRBJ2-7; D is unresolved. CDR3 length: 13 residues. In germline, CDR1 is MGHRA, CDR2 YSYEKL. Trimming removed 1 base from V and 3 bases from J, with 7 bases in between. The CDR3 nucleotides read TGCGCCAGCAGCCAAGGTTCGGACTACGAGCAGTACTTC. Amino acid sequence: CASSQGSDYEQYF.

The chain is built from TRBV20-1 and TRBJ2-3; a weak D match, TRBD2 (8 bases). There are 18 residues in the CDR3. Per germline, CDR1 DFQATT and CDR2 SNEGSKA (reference sequence). The V end lost 6 bases, the J end lost 3 bases, and 28 bases lay between the germline ends. The CDR3, as DNA: TGCAGTGCCCTCCTACTAGCGGAGACAGGGATTAGGACAGATACGCAGTATTTT. Amino acids: CSALLLAETGIRTDTQYF.

With regard to this clonotype: Since no conserved phenylalanine or tryptophan closes the CDR3, a read error is the likely cause. This sequence joins TRBV6-2 or TRBV6-3 and TRBJ1-2; D is unresolved. Germline V gene lookup returns CDR1 MNHEY and CDR2 SVGEGT. This CDR3 spans 14 amino acids. V was trimmed by 6 bases and J by 7 bases, leaving 18 bases between them. The CDR3 sequence: CASSRGQVPPGYTS. Here the CDR3 DNA reads TGTGCCAGCAGCCGAGGGCAGGTTCCACCTGGCTACACCTCC.

Notes on this clonotype: Just one base apart from a much larger clone, this may be a read error. This chain links TRBV4-1 with TRBJ1-5; weak D call: TRBD1 (6 bases). Gene TRBJ2-3 matches the end of the DNA better, so the J call may be wrong. Germline CDR1 reads MGHRA; CDR2 reads YSYEKL. The CDR3 extends over 13 amino acids. This CDR3 reads CASSQGRGQPQYF. The CDR3 region has the DNA TGCGCCAGCAGCCAAGGCAGGGGTCAGCCCCAGTATTTT.

A few counts support this clonotype. The chain links TRBV5-1 to TRBJ2-3, with TRBD1 as a possible D gene (6 bases). V shed 0 bases and J shed 1 base, with 12 bases lying between them. The germline gives CDR1 SGHRS, CDR2 YFSETQ. The CDR3 length is 16 residues. CDR3 loop: CASSLVFRGGTDTQYF. The CDR3 DNA reads as TGCGCCAGCAGCTTGGTCTTCAGGGGCGGCACAGATACGCAGTATTTT. Full variable domain (missing parts from reference TRBV5-1 and TRBJ2-3): KAGVTQTPRYLIKTRGQQVTLSCSPISGHRSVSWYQQTPGQGLQFLFEYFSETQRNKGNFPGRFSGRQFSNSRSEMNVSTLELGDSALYLCASSLVFRGGTDTQYFGPGTRLTVL.

This chain uses TRBV7-9 with TRBJ1-2; 8 bases agree with TRBD1. The CDR3 is made up of 17 amino acids. Germline assignment: CDR1 SEHNR and CDR2 FQNEAQ (reference sequence). V trimming: 0 bases; J trimming: 3 bases; junction bases outside the gene matches: 9. CDR3 loop: CASSLAIGQGIDYGYTF. The DNA for the CDR3 is TGTGCCAGCAGCTTAGCGATCGGACAGGGCATTGACTATGGCTACACCTTC.

V is TRBV29-1 and J is TRBJ2-7; tentatively, D is TRBD1 or TRBD2 (5 bases each). V lost 0 bases and J 4 bases, leaving 10 bases between the germline ends. From germline, CDR1 is SQVTM and CDR2 ANQGSEA. This CDR3 has 13 amino acids. The CDR3 nucleotides read TGCAGCGTTGAAGAGGGGGTAGGGTACGAGCAGTACTTC. It specifies CSVEEGVGYEQYF.

This rearrangement joins TRBV12-5 to TRBJ2-5; perhaps TRBD1 as D (5 bases). This CDR3 comprises 17 residues. Germline V gives CDR1 LGHNT, CDR2 FRNRAP. The ends were cut back, 0 bases at V and 0 bases at J, with 14 bases in the middle. For the CDR3, the DNA is TGTGCTAGTGGTTTGGTACGAACCGAGACAGACCAAGAGACCCAGTACTTC. Amino acid sequence: CASGLVRTETDQETQYF.

This chain connects TRBV7-9 to TRBJ2-3, with D perhaps matching TRBD1 (6 bases). The CDR3 sequence is 15 residues long. Per the germline V gene, CDR1 is SEHNR and CDR2 is FQNEAQ (reference sequence). The V end was cut by 5 bases, the J end by 2 bases, with 14 bases between. For the CDR3, the DNA is TGTGCCAGCAGCCCCTCCACAGGGTTCACAGATACGCAGTATTTT. It yields the protein CASSPSTGFTDTQYF.

This clonotype was counted only a few times. This chain joins TRBV28 and TRBJ2-5, with TRBD2 matching over 7 bases. Losses at the gene ends were 1 base for V and 5 bases for J; bases not matched to a gene: 4. The germline V gene encodes CDR1 MDHEN and CDR2 SYDVKM. The CDR3 consists of 14 residues. The CDR3 reads CASSLFRGGETQYF. The CDR3 region has the DNA TGTGCCAGCAGTTTATTTCGGGGAGGGGAGACCCAGTACTTC.

The CDR3 here is CAISDPRRDRGGNEQFF. The CDR3 bases are TGTGCCATCAGTGACCCGCGCCGGGACAGGGGTGGCAATGAGCAGTTCTTC. The chain couples TRBV10-3 to TRBJ2-1, with TRBD1 identical over 10 bases. Losses at the gene ends were 3 bases for V and 6 bases for J; bases not matched to a gene: 11. The CDR3 is 17 amino acids. CDR1 is ENHRY, CDR2 SYGVKD, per germline.

V usage is TRBV20-1 and J usage is TRBJ2-7, with D perhaps matching TRBD1 or TRBD2 (5 bases each). The CDR3 runs 12 residues. CDR1 DFQATT and CDR2 SNEGSKA come from the germline V gene (reference sequence). V lost 0 bases to trimming and J lost 4 bases, with 7 bases between them. The CDR3 is CSARDGGYEQYF. CDR3 nucleotides: TGCAGTGCTAGAGATGGGGGTTACGAGCAGTACTTC.

Comments on this clonotype: A junction end diverges from the germline sequence, so it may reflect a read error. The V call is TRBV4-1, the J call TRBJ2-2, with D perhaps TRBD2 (6 bases). CDR1 and CDR2 (germline): MGHRA, YSYEKL. This CDR3 has 15 amino acids. CDR3 protein: CTSSRRGENTGELFF. CDR3 nucleotide sequence: TGCACCAGCAGCAGACGCGGGGAGAACACCGGGGAGCTGTTTTTT.

The chain recombines TRBV28 with TRBJ1-5, with 7 bases matching TRBD1. The CDR3 is 15 amino acids. The V gene's germline CDR1 is MDHEN and CDR2 SYDVKM. V dropped 5 bases and J dropped 2; count of bases not matched to a gene: 6. CDR3 residues: CASSLRGVGNQPQHF. CDR3 nucleotides: TGTGCCAGCAGTCTCAGGGGGGTGGGCAATCAGCCCCAGCATTTT.

The CDR3 DNA reads TGTGCCACCGGCGCTGGGGTGTCCGCCTACGAGCAGTACTTC. Translating gives CATGAGVSAYEQYF. The chain links TRBV27 to TRBJ2-7; no firm D call. Germline-derived CDR1 and CDR2 are MNHEY and SMNVEV (reference sequence). Trimming removed 10 bases from V and 2 bases from J, with 18 bases in between. CDR3 length equals 14 residues.

The rearrangement uses TRBV12-3 or TRBV12-4 and TRBJ1-3; a weak D match, TRBD1 (5 bases). V gave up 5 bases and J gave up 8 bases, with 16 bases separating them. CDR3 length: 14 residues. DNA of the CDR3: TGTGCCAGCAGTATACCGAGGGGCTTGGACACCATATATTTT. This gives the protein CASSIPRGLDTIYF.